This T cell receptor beta chain emerged from a study of human T cells and chemical hapten exposure. At the level of the study: Patch testing was performed with 0.01% DPC on the upper back, with reading at 6 days. A mostly female patient group had alopecia areata, totalis or universalis.

TCRdb re-called the RACE reads with MiXCR, one entry per CDR3 protein. The sample shows tens of thousands of distinct CDR3 sequences, about a tenth of them seen only once. Trimming shortened V by 0 bases and J by 1 base, and 4 bases separated the two germline ends. The CDR3 loop spans 14 amino acids. Germline CDR1 is SGHNT and CDR2 is YYREEE (reference sequence). Time point of the sample: patch test 2, 6 weeks after DPC sensitization. Treatment reported: therapeutic diphenylcyclopropenone sensitization with weekly scalp DPC. Sample: whole blood, taken in connection with sensitization to the hapten diphenylcyclopropenone (DPC). This receptor was taken from a woman in her fifties or sixties with alopecia areata. Some clones in this sample may be carry-over from other donors' samples. V gene TRBV5-4 combines with J gene TRBJ2-2; no definite D call. CDR3 amino acids: CASSLDVNTGELFF. CDR3 DNA: TGTGCCAGCAGCTTGGATGTGAACACCGGGGAGCTGTTTTTT.